The T cell receptor (beta chain) described here comes from a study of T cell changes during pregnancy in multiple sclerosis. Data came from immunoSEQ multiplex PCR; TCRdb stores just in-frame clones and leaves some out. In the table there are roughly 35,000 clones, approximately 92% of which are singletons. This CDR3 is built from 11 residues. Germline assignment: CDR1 SNHLY and CDR2 FYNNEI. Trimming removed 6 bases at V and 2 bases at J, with 5 bases between. V gene TRBV2 combines with J gene TRBJ2-7, with D unresolved. This sequence was found in a female donor with multiple sclerosis, enrolled in a pregnancy study. The sample consisted of PBMCs (not recorded whether the cells were cultured). The CDR3 coding sequence is TGTGCCAGCAGCCCAACCTACGAGCAGTACTTC. Translation: CASSPTYEQYF. The whole variable domain, filled in from reference TRBV2 and TRBJ2-7, reads EPEVTQTPSHQVTQMGQEVILRCVPISNHLYFYWYRQILGQKVEFLVSFYNNEISEKSEIFDDQFSVERPDGSNFTLKIRSTKLEDSAMYFCASSPTYEQYFGPGTRLTVT.